This T cell receptor (beta chain) was recorded in a study of blood T cell repertoires in COVID-19. Overall study: Samples came from the United States, Italy and Spain, spanning acute and convalescent COVID-19. In each case, the material was cDNA or gDNA derived from T cells, B-cell-depleted T cells, or PBMCs.

Authors' analysis steps: Using reference gene primer amplification, nucleated cell counts were estimated. Sequencing was performed with immunoSEQ multiplex PCR; in TCRdb, only in-frame clones are kept and a portion is missing. The DNA was the basis for D and trimming; V, J and clone size are from that table. The sample records around 280,000 clones, about 85% being singletons. CDR3 length: 14 amino acids. The J segment lost 5 bases and the V segment lost 8 bases, leaving 10 bases of the junction unmatched. Germline V gene data show CDR1 as LNHDA and CDR2 as SQIVND (reference sequence). This clone showed up just once.

The receptor comes from a woman between 45 and 65 years old who had recovered from COVID-19. Input material: peripheral blood. The chain couples TRBV19 to TRBJ1-2; the match to TRBD1 covers 8 bases. The chain's CDR3 is CASVDRDRFYGYTF. The CDR3 DNA reads TGTGCCAGTGTTGACCGGGACAGGTTTTATGGCTACACCTTC.